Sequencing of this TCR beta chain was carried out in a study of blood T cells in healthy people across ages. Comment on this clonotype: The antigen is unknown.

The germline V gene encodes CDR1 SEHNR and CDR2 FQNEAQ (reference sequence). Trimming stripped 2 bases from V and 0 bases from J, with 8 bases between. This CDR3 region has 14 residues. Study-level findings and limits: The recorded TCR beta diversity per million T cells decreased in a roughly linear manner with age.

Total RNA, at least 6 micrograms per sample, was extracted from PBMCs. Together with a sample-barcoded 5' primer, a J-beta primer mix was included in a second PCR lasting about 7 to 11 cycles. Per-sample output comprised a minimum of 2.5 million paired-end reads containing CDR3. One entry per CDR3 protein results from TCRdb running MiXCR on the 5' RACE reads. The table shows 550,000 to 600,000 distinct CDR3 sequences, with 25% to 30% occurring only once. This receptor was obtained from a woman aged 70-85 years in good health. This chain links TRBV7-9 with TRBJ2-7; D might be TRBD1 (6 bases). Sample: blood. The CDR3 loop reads CASSLKGGSYEQYF. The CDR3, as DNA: TGTGCCAGCAGCTTAAAAGGGGGCTCCTACGAGCAGTACTTC.